This T cell receptor beta chain was identified in a study of blood T cell repertoires in COVID-19. Generated by immunoSEQ multiplex PCR, the TCRdb table keeps only in-frame clones and is missing some. In the table there are 70,000 to 95,000 clones, around 92% of which are singletons. The germline CDR1 and CDR2 sequences are LGHDT and YNNKEL (reference sequence). The V gene end was trimmed by 3 bases and the J gene end by 1 base; junction bases not matched to a gene: 11. The CDR3 has 18 amino acids. This clone is a singleton in its sample. The specimen was peripheral blood. This TCR was sampled from a middle-aged man with COVID-19, enrolled during active disease. V usage is TRBV3-1 (or the pseudogene TRBV3-2) and J usage is TRBJ1-1; 10 bases are a match to TRBD1. The DNA of the CDR3 is TGTGCCAGCAGCCATACTCCGGGGACAGGGGTGGCGAACACTGAAGCTTTCTTT. As protein: CASSHTPGTGVANTEAFF.